Below, one T cell receptor (beta chain) is given with its context. The germline V gene encodes CDR1 ENHRY and CDR2 SYGVKD. The junction had 3 bases not matched to a gene; V was cut back by 8 bases and J by 0 bases. The CDR3 covers 14 residues. This record belongs to a study of blood T cell repertoires in COVID-19. About the research overall: The United States, Italy and Spain provided the acute and convalescent COVID-19 samples. Sources were T cells, B-cell-depleted T cells, or PBMCs; the material itself was cDNA or gDNA.

Here immunoSEQ multiplex PCR was the method, and the copy in TCRdb shows in-frame clones only, minus some. The sample lists a few hundred thousand clones, approximately 84% occurring once. Sequenced material: PBMCs or T cells enriched from blood (not recorded which). The V and J genes are TRBV10-3 and TRBJ1-3; 8 bases align to TRBD1. This clonotype was obtained from a man in his forties who had recovered from COVID-19. CDR3 sequence: CAIGGTGSGNTIYF. The CDR3 DNA follows: TGTGCCATCGGCGGGACAGGCTCTGGAAACACCATATATTTT.